This T cell receptor (beta chain) was identified in a study of CD8+ T cells in alopecia areata (dated by TCRdb to between 2018 and 2020). Notes on the research overall: The treated patients took part in an open-label pilot trial in which moderate-to-severe alopecia areata was treated with oral tofacitinib at 5 to 10 mg twice daily. Tofacitinib was given for 6 to 18 months, followed by 6 months of follow-up off drug to assess delayed response and recurrence. The SALT score, which quantifies the percentage of affected scalp surface area, was used to measure disease severity in treated patients. High-throughput TCRbeta sequencing was used to examine T cell clonal expansion in alopecia areata in both the C3H/HeJ mouse model and human patients. On the human side, TCRbeta sequencing was run on scalp tissue and on sorted CD4+ and CD8+ peripheral blood T cells from healthy controls and from alopecia areata patients with either patchy or totalis/universalis disease. Patients on tofacitinib were biopsied at baseline and after 4 and 24 weeks of treatment, and several of the patients also had a later scalp biopsy. Clonality in the scalp was compared among normal scalp (n=4), patchy alopecia areata scalp (n=8), and alopecia totalis/universalis scalp (n=8). RNA was obtained with the PAXgene miRNA kit for fixed scalp, the miRNeasy kit for PBMCs, and the RNeasy kit for mouse skin. Amplification of TCRbeta CDR3 regions was done by immunoSEQ multiplex PCR using 35 Vbeta forward primers and 13 Jbeta reverse primers. What the research found in general, with its limitations: Scalp clonality and the number of expanded CD8+ clones among the top 100 scalp clones were significantly decreased by tofacitinib. Many expanded lesional clones were found to persist in scalp and blood during tofacitinib treatment, and relapse after treatment cessation may be partly explained by this persistence. Shared TCR sequences between patients were less evident than in mice, which may be partly attributable to HLA diversity in the patient population. Compared with normal scalp, lesional scalp, particularly in alopecia totalis/universalis, had higher clonality and more expanded CD8+ clones, which suggests antigenic drive. The treated cohort was small, with a single nonresponder, so links between baseline CD8+ expansion and response need larger studies. Resident alphabeta T cells in normal human skin are also sequenced, complicating scalp TCR repertoire analysis, unlike mouse skin dominated by gammadelta T cells.

The intended sense of this specimen's time point label: 20 to 30 weeks on oral tofacitinib. The intended sense of this specimen's treatment or condition label: oral pan-JAK inhibitor, 5-10 mg twice daily. Lesional scalp punch biopsies and peripheral blood were collected from alopecia areata patients. After PBMCs were isolated by density centrifugation and stained for CD3, CD4 and CD8, a FACSAria was used to sort CD4+ and CD8+ T cells. The library came from the immunoSEQ multiplex PCR assay. RNA was extracted from all samples and reverse transcribed into cDNA as template for TCR sequencing. First-strand cDNA was synthesized with SuperScript III using a 2:1 mix of oligo-dT and random hexamers. A synthetic immune receptor repertoire was used to gauge amplification bias, and whatever bias remained was removed computationally. The source study handled its data this way. After raw reads were preprocessed to remove errors, the CDR3 was defined following IMGT conventions as running from the conserved cysteine to phenylalanine. Clonality was calculated as 1 minus Shannon entropy normalized by log2 of the number of productive unique TCRs. Whether scalp clones were CD4 or CD8 was inferred by matching scalp TCRbeta sequences against CD4 and CD8 repertoires sorted from blood. The clones in this table, taken by TCRdb from immuneACCESS, are in-frame only. Not every clone is retained; where verified, under half of the shortfall comes from an unresolved V gene, and the cause of the rest is unknown. V, J and clone size derive from that table, while D and trimming were established from the DNA sequence. The sample yields around 150,000 clones; roughly 60% were counted once. The ten largest clones represent approximately 14% of the sample.

This clone was counted once. Its target antigen remains unknown. The input lacks base qualities; no much larger clone sits a single base away. CDR1 and CDR2 (SGHTA, FQGNSA) derive from the germline V gene. Trimmed from V: 6 bases; trimmed from J: 7 bases; junction bases lacking a gene match: 10. Including cysteine and phenylalanine, the CDR3 has 14 amino acids. Only the CDR3 portion is preserved as DNA: 42 bases, with reading frame beginning at the first base. This clonotype originated in a human donor with alopecia areata. This material consisted of CD4+ T cells sorted from blood, taken at week 24, from a patient treated with tofacitinib. The chain employs TRBV7-2 and TRBJ1-2, with 8 central nucleotides matching TRBD1. The CDR3 reads CASSPDRGRGGYTF. The sequenced DNA is TGTGCCAGCAGTCCAGACAGGGGACGGGGTGGCTACACCTTC.